The sequence of this TCR beta chain was determined in a study of molecular identifiers for immune sequencing clone quantification. Naive CD8 libraries used roughly 17,000 to 1,000,000 sorted cells and 10%, 30% or 50% RNA. Naive CD8 T cells were sorted as CD8+CD4-CCR7+CD45RA+. Germline assignment: CDR1 GTSNPN and CDR2 SVGIG (reference sequence). CDR3 size: 12 residues. V lost 0 bases, J lost 4 bases, and 5 bases lay in between. Study results and caveats: Highly expanded clone sizes could be underestimated by identical TCR molecules sharing a barcode.

This clonotype showed up many times. What it binds is not known. Using its own MiXCR run on the PCR reads, TCRdb lists one record per CDR3 protein. This table has a few hundred thousand distinct CDR3 sequences, about 22% appearing once. The sequencing input was naive CD8+ T cells from blood, with Jurkat cell RNA spiked in. As to subset: FACS-sorted CD8+CD4-CCR7+CD45RA+ naive T cells. V is TRBV30 and J is TRBJ2-3, with no clear D. The sequence was obtained from a human donor in good health. Some libraries in this study had Jurkat cell RNA spiked in. CDR3 bases: TGTGCCTGGAGTGTAAGGGCAGATACGCAGTATTTT. Its protein is CAWSVRADTQYF.